This T cell receptor (beta chain) was captured in a study of blood T cell repertoires in COVID-19. Study details: Sites in the United States, Italy and Spain provided acute and convalescent COVID-19 samples.

This clone was detected only once. CDR1 is KGHSH and CDR2 is LQKENI in the germline V gene. The V end lost 4 bases, the J end lost 2 bases, and 8 bases lay between the germline ends. CDR3 length: 14 residues. Assay used: immunoSEQ multiplex PCR; TCRdb lists only in-frame clones, some missing. Of 97,000 or so clones in the sample, approximately 92% are singletons; the top ten hold 4.2%. The receptor was derived from a man younger than 35 with acute or convalescent COVID-19. This chain connects TRBV18 to TRBJ1-4; perhaps TRBD1 as D (5 bases). The sequencing sample was made of peripheral blood. The CDR3 spells CASSRSGTNEKLFF. CDR3 nucleotides: TGTGCCAGCTCACGATCAGGGACTAATGAAAAACTGTTTTTT.